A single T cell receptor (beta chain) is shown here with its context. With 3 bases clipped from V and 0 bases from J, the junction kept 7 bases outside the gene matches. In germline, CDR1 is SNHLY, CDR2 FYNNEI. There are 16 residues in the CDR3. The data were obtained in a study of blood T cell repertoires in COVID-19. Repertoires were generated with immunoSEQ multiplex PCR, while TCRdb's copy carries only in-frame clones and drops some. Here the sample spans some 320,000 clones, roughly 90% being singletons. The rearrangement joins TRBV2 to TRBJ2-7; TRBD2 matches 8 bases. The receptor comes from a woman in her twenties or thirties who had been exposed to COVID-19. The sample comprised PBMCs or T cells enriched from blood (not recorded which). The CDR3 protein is CASSEKAGGSSYEQYF. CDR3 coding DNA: TGTGCCAGCAGTGAGAAGGCGGGGGGCAGCTCCTACGAGCAGTACTTC.